This TCR beta chain appears in the sequencing data of a study of control samples from healthy donors and cancer patients (dated by TCRdb to the early 2020s). Remarks on this clone: It has no known antigen specificity. No quality values exist for individual bases; no much larger clone is one base distant.

The germline V gene sets CDR1 to WSHSY and CDR2 to SAAADI. Trimming at the junction amounts to 1 base on V and 3 bases on J, and the germline ends lie 13 bases apart. From its cysteine to its phenylalanine, the CDR3 spans 16 amino acids. Left in the record is the CDR3 DNA by itself, 48 bases read in frame from the first base. The library was built by means of the immunoSEQ multiplex PCR assay. TCRdb mirrors the immuneACCESS table, restricted to in-frame sequences. Some clones are absent from its copies; in checked studies, under half trace to an unresolved V gene, and the reason for the others is unknown. The sample table shows more than 70,000 clones, and 89% are seen once. The ten largest clones take up roughly a fifth of the sample.

Recombination connected TRBV10-2 to TRBJ1-5; the D gene is unclear. The sequence derives from a man in his 60s with lung cancer. Material for sequencing was PBMCs. The DNA sequence reads TGCGCCAGCAGTGAGTTTAGAGGAGGATCCAATCAGCCCCAGCATTTT. Its product reads: CASSEFRGGSNQPQHF.